One T cell receptor beta chain is described in this entry. What it binds is unknown. The sample originates from a study of beta chain features in type 1 diabetes. Study results and limitations: Researchers caution that PCR might favor shorter templates, equally among patients and controls. High-TCR-expressing cells could be over-represented by cDNA sequencing.

A heparinised blood draw that averaged about 0.11 L was obtained once from each donor. Sorting produced populations that all topped 98% purity. V was shortened by 4 bases and J by 4 bases, with 22 bases between the two germline ends. There are 17 residues in the CDR3. CDR1 and CDR2 from the germline V gene are MGHRA and YSYEKL. Expressed TCRB transcripts were sequenced, since all the RNA that had been isolated was reverse transcribed. The protocol was immunoSEQ multiplex PCR, while the TCRdb copy is restricted to in-frame clones and leaves out a portion. The sample lists under 450,000 clones; about 15% were seen once.

This chain links TRBV4-1 with TRBJ1-1, with D possibly matching TRBD1 (5 bases). The sequenced sample was naive CD4+ T cells from blood. The clonotype was recovered from a man between 25 and 39 years old in good health. The CDR3 DNA reads as TGCGCCAGCAGCCCGTGGCATAGGCAGGGTAAAGGCACTGAAGCTTTCTTT. Protein: CASSPWHRQGKGTEAFF.